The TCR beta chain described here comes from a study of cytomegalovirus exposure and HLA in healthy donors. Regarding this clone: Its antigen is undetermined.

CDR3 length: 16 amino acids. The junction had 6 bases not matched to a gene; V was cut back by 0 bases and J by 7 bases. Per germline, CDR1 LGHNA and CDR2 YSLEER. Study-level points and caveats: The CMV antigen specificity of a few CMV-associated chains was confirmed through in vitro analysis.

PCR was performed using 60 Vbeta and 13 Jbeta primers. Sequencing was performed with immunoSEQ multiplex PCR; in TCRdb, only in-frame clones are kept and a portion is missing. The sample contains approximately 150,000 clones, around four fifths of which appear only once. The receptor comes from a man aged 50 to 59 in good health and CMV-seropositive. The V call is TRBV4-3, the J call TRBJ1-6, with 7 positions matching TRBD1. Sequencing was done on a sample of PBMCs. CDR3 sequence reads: CASSQDMPGGNSPLHF. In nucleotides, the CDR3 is TGCGCCAGCAGCCAAGATATGCCAGGGGGGAATTCACCCCTCCACTTT.